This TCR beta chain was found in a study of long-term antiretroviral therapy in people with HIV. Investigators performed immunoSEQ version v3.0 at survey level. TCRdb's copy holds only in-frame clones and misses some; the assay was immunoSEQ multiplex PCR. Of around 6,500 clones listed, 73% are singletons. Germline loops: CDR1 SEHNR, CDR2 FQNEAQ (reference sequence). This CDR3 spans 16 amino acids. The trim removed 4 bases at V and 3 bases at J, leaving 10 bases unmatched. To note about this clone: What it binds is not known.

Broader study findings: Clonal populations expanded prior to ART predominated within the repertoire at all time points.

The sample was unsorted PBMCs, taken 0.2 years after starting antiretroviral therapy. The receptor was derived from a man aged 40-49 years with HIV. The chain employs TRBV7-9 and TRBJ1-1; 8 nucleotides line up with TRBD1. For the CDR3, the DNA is TGTGCCAGCAGCTCAGGACAGGGATTGGGTGACACTGAAGCTTTCTTT. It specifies CASSSGQGLGDTEAFF.